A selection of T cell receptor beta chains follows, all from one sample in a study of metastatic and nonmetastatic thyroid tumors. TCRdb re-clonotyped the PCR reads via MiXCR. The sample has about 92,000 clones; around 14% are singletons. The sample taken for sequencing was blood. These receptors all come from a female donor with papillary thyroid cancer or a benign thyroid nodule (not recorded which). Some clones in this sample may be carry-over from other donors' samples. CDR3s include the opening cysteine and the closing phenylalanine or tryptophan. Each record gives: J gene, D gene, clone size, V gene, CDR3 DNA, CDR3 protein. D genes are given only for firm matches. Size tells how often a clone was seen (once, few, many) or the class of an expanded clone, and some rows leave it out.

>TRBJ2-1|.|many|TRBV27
TGTGCCAGCAGTTTCGGGGAGTCCTACAATGAGCAGTTCTTC
CASSFGESYNEQFF
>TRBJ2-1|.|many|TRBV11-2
TGTGCCAGCAGCGACAGCTACAATGAGCAGTTCTTC
CASSDSYNEQFF
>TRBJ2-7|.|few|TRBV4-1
TGCGCCAGCAGCCAAGTCGATGGGGGGCCCTACGAGCAGTACTTC
CASSQVDGGPYEQYF
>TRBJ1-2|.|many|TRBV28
TGTGCCAGCAGTCGGGACGCCCGGGGTGGCTACACCTTC
CASSRDARGGYTF
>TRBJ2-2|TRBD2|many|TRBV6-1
TGTGCCAGCGGGCGGGGGGCTACCCCAGGTGCCGGGGAGCTGTTTTTT
CASGRGATPGAGELFF
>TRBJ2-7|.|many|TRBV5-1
TGCGCCAGCAGCTTGATTCGCGGGACGGGGACCTACGAGCAGTACTTC
CASSLIRGTGTYEQYF
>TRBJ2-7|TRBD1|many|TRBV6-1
TGTGCCAGCCGGGACAGGGGATACGAGCAGTACTTC
CASRDRGYEQYF
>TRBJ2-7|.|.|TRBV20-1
TGCAGTGCTCGCGGTGCAGGACTTAGGACGTACGAGCAGTACTTC
CSARGAGLRTYEQYF
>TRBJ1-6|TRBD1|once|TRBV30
TGTGCCTGGGTTTCCGGGACAGGGCCAATTTCACCCCTCCACTTT
CAWVSGTGPISPLHF
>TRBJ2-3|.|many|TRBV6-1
TGTGCCAGCACCAGGGGAACAGATACGCAGTATTTT
CASTRGTDTQYF
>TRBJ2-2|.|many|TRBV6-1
TGTGCCAGCAGCCCATCTCGCGGGTTAAACACCGGGGAGCTGTTTTTT
CASSPSRGLNTGELFF
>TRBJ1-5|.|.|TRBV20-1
TGCAGTGCGGGCAGGTCCCGCAATCAACCCCAGCATTTT
CSAGRSRNQPQHF
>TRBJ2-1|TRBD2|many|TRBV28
TGTGCCAGCAGCCCTACTAGCGGGGTGTACAATGAGCAGTTCTTC
CASSPTSGVYNEQFF
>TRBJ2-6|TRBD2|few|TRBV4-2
TGTGCCAGCAGCCGCGCCGGAGCGGGACTTTCTGGGTCCAACGTCCTGACTTTC
CASSRAGAGLSGSNVLTF
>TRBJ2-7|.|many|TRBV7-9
TGTGCCAGCAGCCCCGCCGGGCCCTACGAGCAGTACTTC
CASSPAGPYEQYF
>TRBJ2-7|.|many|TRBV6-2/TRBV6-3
TGTGCCAGCTTAGACAGAAACTACGAGCAGTACTTC
CASLDRNYEQYF
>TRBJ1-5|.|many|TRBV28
TGTGCCAGCAGTCCGGGGGGGGTGGGTCAGCCCCAGCATTTT
CASSPGGVGQPQHF
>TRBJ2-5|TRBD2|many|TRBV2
TGTGCCAGCAGTGATAGTGTAGGCGGGGGGAAAGAGACCCAGTACTTC
CASSDSVGGGKETQYF
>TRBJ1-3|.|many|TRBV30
TGTGCCTGGAGTGTAGAATTCGGAAACACCATATATTTT
CAWSVEFGNTIYF
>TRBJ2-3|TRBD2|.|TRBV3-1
TGTGCCAGCAGCCGAAGACTAGCGGGTTCCACAGATACGCAGTATTTT
CASSRRLAGSTDTQYF
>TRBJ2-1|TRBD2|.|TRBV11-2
TGTGCCAGCAGCCCCATGACTAGCGGGATACACAATGAGCAGTTCTTC
CASSPMTSGIHNEQFF
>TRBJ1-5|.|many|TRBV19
TGTGCCAGTAGTATCCGGGCAGGGGAGGATCAGCCCCAGCATTTT
CASSIRAGEDQPQHF
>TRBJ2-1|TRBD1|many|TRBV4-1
TGCGCCAGCAGCCAGAGGACAGGGCGTACCTACAATGAGCAGTTCTTC
CASSQRTGRTYNEQFF
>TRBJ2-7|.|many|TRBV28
TGTGCCAGCAGTTTATCCGAGGGCCTCGGGGCAGTTTTTACCTACGAGCAGTACTTC
CASSLSEGLGAVFTYEQYF
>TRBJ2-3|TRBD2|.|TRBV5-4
TGTGCCAGCAGCTTGGGGGGGGGACTAGTGAGGGGAGATACGCAGTATTTT
CASSLGGGLVRGDTQYF
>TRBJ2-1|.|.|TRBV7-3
TGTGCCAGCAGCTTAATGGGGGTCGGCTGGGTGGCCTTTTCGAATGAGCAGTTCTTC
CASSLMGVGWVAFSNEQFF
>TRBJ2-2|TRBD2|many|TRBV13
TGTGCCAGCAGCTTACGACTACTAGCGGGGGGGTCCGGGGAGCTGTTTTTT
CASSLRLLAGGSGELFF
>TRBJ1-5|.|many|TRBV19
TGTGCCAGTAGTAGCACGGGCGGGCCCACTCAGCCCCAGCATTTT
CASSSTGGPTQPQHF
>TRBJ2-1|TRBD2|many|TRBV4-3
TGCGCCAGCAGCCTGAACTCGTTGAGACTAGCGGGGGGCTTGCCGGGAATTGAGCAGTTCTTC
CASSLNSLRLAGGLPGIEQFF
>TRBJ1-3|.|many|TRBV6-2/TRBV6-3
TGTGCCAGCAGTTTTGGGTCGACAGTGACTGGAAACACCATATATTTT
CASSFGSTVTGNTIYF
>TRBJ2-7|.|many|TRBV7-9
TGTGCCAGCAGCCCCCGGACAGGGAGGGAGGCCGAGCAGTACTTC
CASSPRTGREAEQYF
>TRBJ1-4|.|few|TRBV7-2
TGTGCCAGCAGCTACTTCCCTCGGGCCCTCTCCTCAAAAATGTTTTTT
CASSYFPRALSSKMFF
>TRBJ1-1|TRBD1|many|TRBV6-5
TGTGCCAGCAGTTACAAACAGGGGTGGGGCACTGAAGCTTTCTTT
CASSYKQGWGTEAFF
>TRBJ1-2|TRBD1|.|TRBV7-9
TGTGCCAGCAGCCGCCCGGACAGGGTTCATTATGGCTACACCTTC
CASSRPDRVHYGYTF
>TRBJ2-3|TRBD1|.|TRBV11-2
TGTGCCAGCAGCCTAGGTACAGGGGGTACGGATACGCAGTATTTT
CASSLGTGGTDTQYF
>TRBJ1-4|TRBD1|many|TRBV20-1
TGCAGTGCTAGTAATCGGGACAGGGAGCGAAAACTGTTTTTT
CSASNRDRERKLFF
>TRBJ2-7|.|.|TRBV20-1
TGCAGTGGCAACGCCAGGGAGGCTAGCGAGCAGTACTTC
CSGNAREASEQYF
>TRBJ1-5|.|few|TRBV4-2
TGTGCCAGCAGCCAAGATCGCGGTGGGCATCAGCCCCAGCATTTT
CASSQDRGGHQPQHF
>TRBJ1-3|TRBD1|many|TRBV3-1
TGTGCCAGCAGCTCGACAGGGCTAAACACCATATATTTT
CASSSTGLNTIYF
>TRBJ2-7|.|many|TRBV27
TGTGCCAGCAGACTTGACCCGACCACGGGCGAGCAGTACTTC
CASRLDPTTGEQYF
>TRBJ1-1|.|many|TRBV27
TGTGCCAGCAGTTTATCGGCGCAGGGCACTGAAGCTTTCTTT
CASSLSAQGTEAFF
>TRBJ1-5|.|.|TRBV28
TGTGCCAGCAGTGGGACACAGTGGAGCGGCAATCAGCCCCAGCACTTT
CASSGTQWSGNQPQHF
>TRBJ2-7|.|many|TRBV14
TGTGCCAGCAGCCCCACCATATACGAGCAGTACTTC
CASSPTIYEQYF
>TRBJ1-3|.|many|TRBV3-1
TGTGCCAGCAGCCCTACCCTAACACAGTCTGGAAACACCATATATTTT
CASSPTLTQSGNTIYF
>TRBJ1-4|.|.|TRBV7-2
TGTGCCAGCACCCTCGGGGGATTAAGCAGGGAAAAACTGTTTTTT
CASTLGGLSREKLFF
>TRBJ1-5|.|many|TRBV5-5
TGTGCCAGCAGCCCGGCAAGTAGCAATCAGCCCCAGCATTTT
CASSPASSNQPQHF
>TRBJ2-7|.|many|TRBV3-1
TGTGCCAGCAGCCAAGGGCAGACGGTGCAGTACTTC
CASSQGQTVQYF
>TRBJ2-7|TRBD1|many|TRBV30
TGTGCCTGGGGGACAGTTCCCCCCTACGAGCAGTACTTC
CAWGTVPPYEQYF
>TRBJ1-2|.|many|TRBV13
TGTGCCAGCAGCTTAGTACGGGAGACCGCGGGTGGCTACACCTTC
CASSLVRETAGGYTF
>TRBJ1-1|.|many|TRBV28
TGTGCCAGCAGTTTTTGGCAGGTGAAAACTGAAGCTTTCTTT
CASSFWQVKTEAFF
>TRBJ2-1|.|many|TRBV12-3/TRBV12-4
TGTGCCAGCAGTTTAGGGCGGGACATCTACAATGAGCAGTTCTTC
CASSLGRDIYNEQFF